This TCR beta chain comes out of a study of human T cells and chemical hapten exposure (dated by TCRdb to the early 2020s). About the investigation overall: For sensitization, 2% DPC in acetone was applied to an approximately 2 cm by approximately 2 cm area of upper inner arm skin. For TCR sequencing, blood came from approximately 29 alopecia patients at anywhere from one to four time points (pre-sensitization, 2, 6 and 24 weeks). Patient blood was sampled pre-sensitization (week 0) and at 2, 6 and about 24 weeks after DPC sensitization. Alopecia areata with under or over 50% scalp involvement, alopecia totalis and alopecia universalis were represented in the patient cohort, which was mostly female. Weekly therapeutic DPC doses were additionally applied to the scalp of patients throughout the approximately 23-week study period. Patch testing was done on the upper back using Finn chambers containing 0.01% DPC, and results were scored after 6 days according to International Contact Dermatitis Research Group standards. The libraries were sequenced as a pool, and the TCR yield per sample differed mostly because of small variations in library volumes within the pool. The study tracked peripheral blood TCR repertoire changes in vivo during primary and secondary sensitization to the hapten diphenylcyclopropenone (DPC) in alopecia patients. The full study reports these points: Compared with pre-sensitization or healthy control sets, expanded TCRs formed significantly more large CDR3 similarity clusters, which is consistent with antigen-driven responses. After repeated subsampling, changes were observed in the strength of the expansion versus patch-test correlation and in the threshold at which the correlation became significant. DPC sensitization did not change how many TCRs were above 1 in 1000 frequency, and no evidence was found of alterations in global repertoire structure. The number of PT1 expanded TCRs positively correlated with patch test score, significant at thresholds 8, 16 and 32 but not 4. Alopecia, a presumed autoimmune disease, was present in all patients, so the immune response of the patients might differ from that of healthy individuals.

CDR1 is given as SGHAT and CDR2 as FQNNGV, both from the germline V gene. Measured from the cysteine to the phenylalanine, the CDR3 is 13 residues long. The CDR3 DNA has 39 bases and is translated from base 1. A distance of 11 bases separates the germline ends of V and J, which lose 1 base and 10 bases respectively. Library generation was performed with RACE. This sample was sequenced with a NextSeq 500. During library preparation, unique molecular identifiers were attached to individual cDNA molecules so that TCRs could be counted in a quantitative, reproducible way. Both TCR alpha and TCR beta chains were sequenced from each blood RNA sample. The original pipeline was this. Samples had a median of approximately 93,000 TCRs, with a range from roughly 20,000 to 700,000. The Decombinator software suite was used to annotate V, J and CDR3 in the TCR reads. Every sample was subsampled to the same number of TCRs (28,000) for the PS versus PT1 abundance plots. Expanded TCRs were defined as absent before sensitization and observed at least eight times at the 2-week time point. Through fastp at Q25 and MiXCR, TCRdb rebuilt clones from the public reads, retaining in-frame beta chains. CDR3 protein duplicates are merged, each entry listing the most common genes and DNA. The V and J calls shown here were made by TCRdb, not taken from the authors' results. This sample lists roughly 120,000 distinct CDR3 sequences; 9.5% to 13% were detected once. The ten largest clones represent more than 1.3% of the sample.

The sample holds many counts of this clonotype. The clone's antigen remains unknown. No much larger clonotype is one base removed from it; base qualities were not supplied. Interpreted using the paper, the time point label stands for: patch test 1, 2 weeks after DPC sensitization. The intended sense of this specimen's treatment or condition label: therapeutic diphenylcyclopropenone sensitization with weekly scalp DPC. At each patch-test visit, blood was drawn before the patch test was applied. Eligible patients were aged 18 to 70, diagnosed with alopecia, deemed suitable for DPC therapy, and excluded if pregnant. Total RNA was extracted from unfractionated whole blood collected in Tempus Blood RNA tubes.

The sample here was whole blood, taken in connection with sensitization to the hapten diphenylcyclopropenone (DPC). The chain is encoded by TRBV11-2 joined to TRBJ2-1, with TRBD2 perhaps the D gene, on 5 matching bases. The receptor was derived from a woman aged 50 to 60 with alopecia areata. Some clones in this sample may be carry-over from other donors' samples. The CDR3 protein: CASSLVLSGEQFF. The bases read TGTGCCAGCAGCTTAGTCCTCTCGGGGGAGCAGTTCTTC.